This T cell receptor beta chain came from a study of cytomegalovirus exposure and HLA in healthy donors. In germline, CDR1 is MGHDK, CDR2 SYGVNS. V was clipped by 3 bases and J by 6 bases; unmatched bases: 9. This CDR3 has 15 residues. Regarding this clone: Its antigen is currently unknown.

Primers included in the PCR were 60 Vbeta and 13 Jbeta primers. The assay was immunoSEQ multiplex PCR, and TCRdb's table has in-frame clones only and misses some. The sample holds around 140,000 clones. General study findings and limits: CMV serostatus stood as the only immune exposure information on hand.

The V and J genes are TRBV25-1 and TRBJ1-2; 8 bases fit TRBD1. Input material: PBMCs. This TCR came from a male donor in good health and CMV-seronegative. The CDR3 reads CASSDPGQEGHGYTF. CDR3 sequence (DNA): TGTGCCAGCAGTGACCCGGGACAGGAGGGGCATGGCTACACCTTC.